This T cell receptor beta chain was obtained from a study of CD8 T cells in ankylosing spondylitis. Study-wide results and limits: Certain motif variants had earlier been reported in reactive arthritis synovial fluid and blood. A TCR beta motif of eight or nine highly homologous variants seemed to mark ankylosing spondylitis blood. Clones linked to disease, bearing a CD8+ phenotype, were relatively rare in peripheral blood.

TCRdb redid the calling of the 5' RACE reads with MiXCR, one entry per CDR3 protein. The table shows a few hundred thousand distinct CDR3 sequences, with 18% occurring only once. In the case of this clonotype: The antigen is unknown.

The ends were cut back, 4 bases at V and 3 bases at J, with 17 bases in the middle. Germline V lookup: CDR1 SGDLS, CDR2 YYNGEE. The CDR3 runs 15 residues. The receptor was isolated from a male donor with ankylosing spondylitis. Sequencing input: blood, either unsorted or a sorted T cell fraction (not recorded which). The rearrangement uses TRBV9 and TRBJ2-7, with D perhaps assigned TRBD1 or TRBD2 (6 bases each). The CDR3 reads CASSPTGAAYYEQYF. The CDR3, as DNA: TGTGCCAGCAGCCCGACGGGGGCCGCATACTACGAGCAGTACTTC.